Below are 6 T cell receptor beta chains sequenced from a single sample in a study of response to subunit inactivated influenza vaccine (dated by TCRdb to 2016 to 2019). Library generation was performed with RT-PCR. TCRdb lists the instrument as Illumina HiSeq 2500. The public reads were run again by TCRdb, first through fastp at Q25 and then through MiXCR, and only productive beta chains were kept. Entries are consolidated by CDR3 protein sequence, retaining the most common genes and DNA. The sample table lists 600,000 to 850,000 distinct CDR3 sequences, 14% of them with a count of one. The ten largest clones capture approximately 7.6% of the sample. The source material was PBMCs from blood, sampled around 15 days before vaccination. The source is a man between 45 and 60 years old who received an inactivated influenza vaccine. Donor details come from another sample of the same person, matched by shared clones.

This clonotype occurred a few times. The V gene is TRBV20-1, the J gene TRBJ2-5; no firm D call. CDR3 size: 12 residues. CDR1 and CDR2 from the germline V gene are DFQATT and SNEGSKA (reference sequence). The V end lost 6 bases, the J end lost 5 bases, and 13 bases lay between the germline ends. The CDR3 reads CSAGKLGETQYF. CDR3 nucleotides: TGCAGTGCGGGGAAGCTAGGGGAGACCCAGTACTTC.

J is TRBJ2-7 and V is TRBV6-1, with D tentatively TRBD1 (6 bases). The CDR3 length is 15 residues. CDR1 is MNHNS, CDR2 SASEGT, per germline. The V end was cut by 5 bases, the J end by 5 bases, with 19 bases between. CDR3 sequence reads: CASSPFGSGVNEQYF. DNA of the CDR3: TGTGCCAGCAGTCCCTTCGGGTCAGGGGTCAACGAGCAGTACTTC.

The rearrangement links TRBV5-1 to TRBJ2-7, with D maybe TRBD2 (6 bases). Trimming removed 6 bases at V and 0 bases at J, with 22 bases between. Germline-derived CDR1 and CDR2 are SGHRS and YFSETQ. The length of the CDR3 is 17 residues. The CDR3 bases are TGCGCCAGCACCAAAACAGCTTTTTCTAGCGACTCCTACGAGCAGTACTTC. It translates to CASTKTAFSSDSYEQYF.

The table lists this clonotype with many counts. This chain joins TRBV12-3 or TRBV12-4 and TRBJ2-1; D might be TRBD2 (5 bases). The CDR3 runs 12 residues. V shed 1 base and J shed 12 bases, with 10 bases lying between them. The CDR3 loop is CASSLGGVGQFF. The CDR3 DNA sequence: TGTGCCAGCAGTTTAGGGGGAGTGGGGCAGTTCTTC.

V and J are TRBV12-3 or TRBV12-4 and TRBJ2-1, with D possibly being TRBD2 (6 bases). The V end was cut by 5 bases, the J end by 10 bases, with 12 bases between. The CDR3 has 12 residues. The CDR3 is CASSQLAYEQFF. CDR3 in DNA: TGTGCCAGCAGTCAACTAGCTTACGAGCAGTTCTTC.

The rearrangement joins TRBV18 to TRBJ2-1, with TRBD2 matching over 8 bases. Germline CDR1 and CDR2: KGHSH and LQKENI. V dropped 6 bases and J dropped 4; count of bases not matched to a gene: 8. The CDR3 spans 15 residues. The chain's CDR3 is CASSPRTSLYNEQFF. CDR3 in DNA: TGTGCCAGCTCTCCAAGGACTAGCCTATACAATGAGCAGTTCTTC.